The 12 T cell receptor beta chains in this list originate from one sample, sequenced in a study of T cell responses to AZD1222 COVID-19 vaccine. TCRdb's table, derived via immunoSEQ multiplex PCR, lists solely in-frame clones and lacks some. The repertoire holds about 160,000 clones, with about nine tenths as singletons. Specimen: peripheral blood, collected 28 days after the second AZD1222 dose. The receptors were sampled from an adult who received the AZD1222 COVID-19 vaccine.

The chain combines TRBV11-2 with TRBJ2-3, with D uncertain. The CDR3 is made up of 14 amino acids. Germline V gene lookup returns CDR1 SGHAT and CDR2 FQNNGV. Trimming took off 7 bases at V and 4 bases at J, with 15 bases between the two ends. The CDR3 is CASTRPTEADTQYF. As DNA, the CDR3 is TGTGCCAGCACACGCCCTACAGAAGCAGATACGCAGTATTTT. The complete variable domain, with remaining parts taken from reference TRBV11-2 and TRBJ2-3, reads EAGVAQSPRYKIIEKRQSVAFWCNPISGHATLYWYQQILGQGPKLLIQFQNNGVVDDSQLPKDRFSAERLKGVDSTLKIQPAKLEDSAVYLCASTRPTEADTQYFGPGTRLTVL.

A single count supports this clone. The chain carries TRBV30 and TRBJ1-2, with 9 bases lining up with TRBD1. This CDR3 has 16 amino acids. Unmatched junction bases numbered 13, after V lost 3 bases and J lost 5 bases. Germline V gives CDR1 GTSNPN, CDR2 SVGIG (reference sequence). This chain's CDR3 is CAWRAPFRTGDYGYTF. CDR3 bases: TGTGCCTGGAGGGCGCCCTTTAGGACAGGGGATTATGGCTACACCTTC.

The V and J genes are TRBV24-1 and TRBJ2-7, with D unclear. Germline V CDR1 and CDR2: KGHDR, SFDVKD. CDR3 size: 14 residues. Between the trimmed V and J ends, which lost 0 bases and 0 bases, there was a span of 5 bases. The CDR3 DNA follows: TGTGCCACCAGTGATTTGTCGGTCTCCTACGAGCAGTACTTC. Amino acids: CATSDLSVSYEQYF.

This clone showed up just once. This chain uses TRBV5-1 with TRBJ1-1; D is unclear. Germline V CDR1 and CDR2: SGHRS, YFSETQ. V was cut by 4 bases and J by 4 bases, with 11 bases left in between. This CDR3 has 13 residues. The CDR3 reads CASSPERRTEAFF. CDR3 coding DNA: TGCGCCAGCAGCCCCGAAAGGCGCACTGAAGCTTTCTTT.

The gene calls are TRBV5-1 and TRBJ2-7; D possibly uses TRBD1 or TRBD2 (5 bases each). CDR3 length equals 15 residues. Germline values: CDR1 SGHRS, CDR2 YFSETQ. Between the trimmed V and J ends, which lost 4 bases and 3 bases, there was a span of 17 bases. DNA for the CDR3: TGCGCCAGCAGCACTGGGTGGGAGAGGGGCTACGAGCAGTACTTC. It codes for CASSTGWERGYEQYF.

The chain employs TRBV29-1 and TRBJ2-1, with 9 bases identical to TRBD2. The trim removed 1 base at V and 6 bases at J, leaving 4 bases unmatched. CDR3 length: 14 amino acids. Germline lookup yields CDR1 SQVTM and CDR2 ANQGSEA. The CDR3 spells CSVEVGGRGNEQFF. CDR3 DNA sequence: TGCAGCGTTGAAGTTGGCGGGAGGGGCAATGAGCAGTTCTTC.

This clone was recorded a few times. This sequence joins TRBV29-1 and TRBJ2-7; TRBD2 matches at 16 bases. This CDR3 spans 17 amino acids. Germline trimming cut 4 bases from V and 5 bases from J; bases unmatched to any gene: 11. The germline gives CDR1 SQVTM, CDR2 ANQGSEA. The CDR3, as DNA: TGCAGCGTTGGCCCCGGGACTAGCGGGAGGGCTTTCAACGAGCAGTACTTC. Translated, it gives CSVGPGTSGRAFNEQYF.

The chain links TRBV7-8 to TRBJ1-6, with D possibly TRBD1 on 6 matching bases. This CDR3 is 19 amino acids long. Germline CDR1 and CDR2: SGHVS and FQNEAQ. Trimming stripped 4 bases from V and 2 bases from J, with 21 bases between. CDR3 nucleotides: TGTGCCAGCAGCTCAAGTTCTTGGACAGATGGTACCTATAATTCACCCCTCCACTTT. Amino acids: CASSSSSWTDGTYNSPLHF. Together with reference TRBV7-8 and TRBJ1-6, the CDR3 gives the full variable domain: GAGVSQSPRYKVAKRGQDVALRCDPISGHVSLFWYQQALGQGPEFLTYFQNEAQLDKSGLPSDRFFAERPEGSVSTLKIQRTQQEDSAVYLCASSSSSWTDGTYNSPLHFGNGTRLTVT.

The rearrangement joins TRBV5-1 to TRBJ1-6, with TRBD1 matching 7 bases. V was clipped by 2 bases and J by 7 bases; unmatched bases: 9. The CDR3 runs 16 residues. CDR1 and CDR2 (germline): SGHRS, YFSETQ. The chain's CDR3 is CASSLTGQAVNSPLHF. CDR3 bases: TGCGCCAGCAGCTTAACAGGACAGGCTGTAAATTCACCCCTCCACTTT.

The V call is TRBV6-6, the J call TRBJ2-6, with TRBD1 identical over 10 bases. The CDR3 contains 17 residues. Trimming removed 5 bases from V and 0 bases from J; junction bases left unmatched: 4. The germline V gene has CDR1 MNHNY and CDR2 SVGAGI (reference sequence). The chain's CDR3 is CASSPGQGNSGANVLTF. The CDR3 coding sequence is TGTGCCAGCAGTCCGGGACAGGGGAACTCTGGGGCCAACGTCCTGACTTTC.

As for this clone: The junction shows a germline mismatch at one end, possibly a read error. The CDR3, as DNA: TGTGCCAGCAGCTCCTTCAATGAGCAGTTCTTC. Amino acid sequence: CASSSFNEQFF. The chain has TRBV11-2 and TRBJ2-1, with unresolved D. The CDR3 length is 11 residues. Germline V gives CDR1 SGHAT, CDR2 FQNNGV.

The chain employs TRBV5-4 and TRBJ2-3; the match to TRBD2 covers 7 bases. V shed 0 bases and J 2 bases; nucleotides not matched to a gene: 6. Per germline, CDR1 SGHNT and CDR2 YYREEE (reference sequence). The CDR3 is 16 amino acids. CDR3 DNA: TGTGCCAGCAGCTTGGAAGCGGGGACTCTCACAGATACGCAGTATTTT. It is translated as CASSLEAGTLTDTQYF. Variable domain in full (rest from reference TRBV5-4 and TRBJ2-3): ETGVTQSPTHLIKTRGQQVTLRCSSQSGHNTVSWYQQALGQGPQFIFQYYREEENGRGNFPPRFSGLQFPNYSSELNVNALELDDSALYLCASSLEAGTLTDTQYFGPGTRLTVL.